The 20 T cell receptor beta chains listed next were all sequenced from one sample in a study of blood T cells in healthy people across ages. It was with a sample-barcoded 5' primer and a J-beta primer mix that a second PCR of roughly 7 to 12 cycles was run. Using its own MiXCR run on the 5' RACE reads, TCRdb lists one record per CDR3 protein. Seen here are around 800,000 distinct CDR3 sequences, about half observed once, and the top ten hold 15% to 20%. Sequencing input: blood. Every receptor here comes from a man aged 80 or over in good health.

The gene calls are TRBV29-1 and TRBJ2-1; maybe TRBD2 (5 bases). The CDR3 contains 12 residues. Trimming shortened V by 2 bases and J by 7 bases, and 9 bases separated the two germline ends. The germline gives CDR1 SQVTM, CDR2 ANQGSEA. The CDR3 is CSVELLENEQFF. The CDR3 nucleotides read TGCAGCGTTGAACTACTAGAGAATGAGCAGTTCTTC.

This clonotype was counted between two and nine times. V usage is TRBV6-5 and J usage is TRBJ2-7, with TRBD2 as a possible D gene (6 bases). Trimming took 2 bases from V and 5 from J, leaving 16 bases between them. There are 15 residues in the CDR3. Germline CDR1 and CDR2: MNHEY and SVGAGI. CDR3 bases: TGTGCCAGCAGTTACAGGCTAGCGCGAGAGGACGAGCAGTACTTC. It is translated as CASSYRLAREDEQYF.

On this clonotype: The junction shows a germline mismatch at one end, possibly a read error. The chain uses TRBV10-3 and TRBJ2-7, with 14 bases identical to TRBD2. This CDR3 has 15 residues. In germline, CDR1 is ENHRY, CDR2 SYGVKD. CDR3: CAISDWTSGRYEQNF. The DNA of the CDR3 is TGCGCCATCAGTGATTGGACTAGCGGGAGGTACGAGCAGAACTTC.

This clonotype was seen a few times. This rearrangement joins TRBV7-2 to TRBJ2-1; a weak D match, TRBD2 (5 bases). Per germline, CDR1 SGHTA and CDR2 FQGNSA. The CDR3 is made up of 14 amino acids. Trimming shortened V by 5 bases and J by 1 base, and 9 bases separated the two germline ends. The CDR3, as DNA: TGTGCCAGCAGCCCGGACTGGTCCTACAATGAGCAGTTCTTC. It codes for CASSPDWSYNEQFF.

The sample holds a few counts of this clonotype. The chain couples TRBV5-1 to TRBJ2-5, with 7 bases matching TRBD2. The CDR3 loop spans 15 amino acids. The ends lost 1 base at V and 5 bases at J; junction bases unmatched: 8. Germline assignment: CDR1 SGHRS and CDR2 YFSETQ. This CDR3 is CASSLYRGEQETQYF. The CDR3 bases are TGCGCCAGCAGCTTGTATCGGGGGGAACAGGAGACCCAGTACTTC.

The chain has TRBV18 and TRBJ2-1; 8 bases match TRBD2. After removal of 4 bases from V and 13 bases from J, the junction contained 12 bases not matched to a gene. CDR3 length: 14 residues. Germline loops: CDR1 KGHSH, CDR2 LQKENI. The CDR3: CASSHAGGAEDQFF. The CDR3 DNA sequence: TGTGCCAGCTCACACGCGGGAGGAGCAGAGGACCAGTTCTTC. Based on the CDR3 plus reference TRBV18 and TRBJ2-1, the full variable domain is NAGVMQNPRHLVRRRGQEARLRCSPMKGHSHVYWYRQLPEEGLKFMVYLQKENIIDESGMPKERFSAEFPKEGPSILRIQQVVRGDSAAYFCASSHAGGAEDQFFGPGTRLTVL.

This clonotype was seen repeatedly, ten times or more. The chain employs TRBV7-2 and TRBJ2-7, with D hard to call. V lost 2 bases to trimming and J lost 2 bases, with 4 bases between them. The CDR3 spans 12 residues. Per the germline V gene, CDR1 is SGHTA and CDR2 is FQGNSA. CDR3 protein: CASSLTPYEQYF. CDR3 coding DNA: TGTGCCAGCAGCTTAACCCCCTACGAGCAGTACTTC.

The sample holds a few counts of this clonotype. The chain employs TRBV6-2 or TRBV6-3 and TRBJ2-5; D ambiguous. Trimming cost V 6 bases and J 1 base, with 15 bases left between them. The germline V gene has CDR1 MNHEY and CDR2 SVGEGT. The CDR3 extends over 15 amino acids. CDR3 in amino acids: CASSFLIGIQETQYF. Here the CDR3 DNA reads TGTGCCAGCAGCTTCCTTATAGGGATCCAAGAGACCCAGTACTTC.

The chain combines TRBV20-1 with TRBJ1-2; possibly TRBD1 for D (6 bases). Germline V lookup: CDR1 DFQATT, CDR2 SNEGSKA (reference sequence). Trimming pared 0 bases from V and 2 bases from J, leaving 7 bases between. This CDR3 is 13 amino acids long. The CDR3 region is CSARDGGNYGYTF. The CDR3 DNA sequence: TGCAGTGCTAGAGATGGGGGCAACTATGGCTACACCTTC.

J is TRBJ2-2 and V is TRBV9; tentative D call: TRBD2 (6 bases). Trimming pared 0 bases from V and 1 base from J, leaving 19 bases between. Germline V gene sequence: CDR1 SGDLS, CDR2 YYNGEE. CDR3 length: 19 amino acids. CDR3 protein: CASSVATGVPGLNTGELFF. The CDR3 DNA reads TGTGCCAGCAGCGTAGCTACGGGGGTCCCGGGACTGAACACCGGGGAGCTGTTTTTT.

This chain uses TRBV15 with TRBJ1-1, with TRBD1 identical over 9 bases. V was pared by 1 base and J by 4 bases, with 7 bases of the junction left unmatched. Germline V gene lookup returns CDR1 LNHNV and CDR2 YYDKDF (reference sequence). CDR3 size: 16 residues. The CDR3 sequence is CATSRGWTGDSTEAFF. CDR3 coding DNA: TGTGCCACCAGCAGAGGTTGGACAGGGGATAGCACTGAAGCTTTCTTT. The complete variable domain, with remaining parts taken from reference TRBV15 and TRBJ1-1, reads DAMVIQNPRYQVTQFGKPVTLSCSQTLNHNVMYWYQQKSSQAPKLLFHYYDKDFNNEADTPDNFQSRRPNTSFCFLDIRSPGLGDTAMYLCATSRGWTGDSTEAFFGQGTRLTVV.

About this clonotype itself: This sequence may be a read error, since a much larger clone differs from it by one base. The gene calls are TRBV14 and TRBJ2-1; the D call may be TRBD1 or TRBD2 (7 bases each). In germline, CDR1 is SGHDN, CDR2 FVKESK. V dropped 4 bases and J dropped 4 bases, with 17 bases sitting between them. The CDR3 contains 16 residues. The CDR3 sequence is CASSRGGGTRYNEQFF. The CDR3, as DNA: TGTGCCAGCAGCCGGGGAGGGGGCACACGGTACAATGAGCAGTTCTTC.

The chain joins TRBV6-6 to TRBJ1-1; a weak D match, TRBD1 (6 bases). The CDR3 covers 15 residues. V was trimmed by 6 bases and J by 4 bases, leaving 18 bases between them. Germline V gene data show CDR1 as MNHNY and CDR2 as SVGAGI (reference sequence). CDR3 nucleotides: TGTGCCAGCAGGTCTAAACAGGGTGTCGGCACTGAAGCTTTCTTT. It specifies CASRSKQGVGTEAFF.

This chain connects TRBV9 to TRBJ2-7, with 8 bases aligning to TRBD2. Germline V CDR1 and CDR2: SGDLS, YYNGEE. The CDR3 is made up of 14 amino acids. J gave up 4 bases and V 4 bases, and 7 bases lay outside the gene matches. The CDR3 is CASSQSGSLYEQYF. CDR3 nucleotides: TGTGCCAGCAGCCAAAGCGGGAGTTTGTACGAGCAGTACTTC.

This clonotype was recorded once. This chain joins TRBV7-8 and TRBJ2-7; D perhaps matches TRBD2 (5 bases). Trimming took 1 base from V and 0 from J, leaving 22 bases between them. This CDR3 spans 19 amino acids. Per the germline V gene, CDR1 is SGHVS and CDR2 is FQNEAQ. CDR3 protein: CASSLDSNSVMGISYEQYF. The CDR3 bases are TGTGCCAGCAGCTTAGATAGTAATAGCGTAATGGGTATCTCCTACGAGCAGTACTTC.

In this sample, this clonotype turned up a few times. The CDR3 here is CASTGPSGSGLSTDTQYF. The CDR3 region has the DNA TGTGCCAGCACCGGACCTAGCGGGAGTGGCCTTAGCACAGATACGCAGTATTTT. The rearrangement joins TRBV12-3 or TRBV12-4 to TRBJ2-3, with 10 positions matching TRBD2. The CDR3 totals 18 residues. V lost 7 bases, J lost 0 bases, and 13 bases stayed unmatched.

This clonotype was counted a few times. This chain's CDR3 is CASSRLQGFVSNEQFF. CDR3 DNA: TGTGCCAGCAGCCGATTACAGGGGTTTGTCTCCAATGAGCAGTTCTTC. The chain carries TRBV3-1 and TRBJ2-1; 7 bases line up with TRBD1. V lost 4 bases to trimming and J lost 6 bases; unmatched junction nucleotides: 12. Germline CDR1 is LGHDT and CDR2 is YNNKEL (reference sequence). The CDR3 runs 16 residues.

This clonotype was observed many times. The rearrangement links TRBV29-1 to TRBJ2-7; 9 positions match TRBD1. V gave up 4 bases and J gave up 5 bases; unmatched junction bases: 6. CDR3 length: 13 residues. In germline, CDR1 is SQVTM, CDR2 ANQGSEA. CDR3 protein: CSVARTGANEQYF. For the CDR3, the DNA is TGCAGCGTTGCGCGGACAGGGGCCAACGAGCAGTACTTC.

This clonotype has just one count. The chain combines TRBV3-1 with TRBJ2-1, with 10 bases that match TRBD2. Unmatched junction bases numbered 7, after V lost 1 base and J lost 7 bases. Germline values: CDR1 LGHDT, CDR2 YNNKEL (reference sequence). The CDR3 loop spans 16 amino acids. CDR3 coding DNA: TGTGCCAGCAGCCAAGGGCTAGCGGGAGCGAATAATGAGCAGTTCTTC. Translating it yields CASSQGLAGANNEQFF.

This clonotype was counted a few times. This sequence joins TRBV28 and TRBJ2-1, with 9 bases lining up with TRBD1. Germline trimming cut 7 bases from V and 4 bases from J; bases unmatched to any gene: 11. The CDR3 has 16 residues. CDR1 is MDHEN and CDR2 is SYDVKM in the germline V gene. The CDR3 here is CASTRLSQGAYNEQFF. CDR3 sequence (DNA): TGTGCCAGCACCCGATTATCACAGGGGGCTTACAATGAGCAGTTCTTC.